Listed below are T cell receptor beta chains from one sample, sequenced in a study of blood T cell repertoires in COVID-19. The method was immunoSEQ multiplex PCR; TCRdb's version includes in-frame clones alone and lacks a portion of them. The table records a few hundred thousand clones, more than 85% of them present only once. Sequencing was performed on PBMCs or T cells enriched from blood (not recorded which). These receptors were collected from a woman aged 25 to 39 who had recovered from COVID-19. The CDR3 runs from the conserved cysteine through the conserved F or W. D genes are given only for firm matches. Only part of the rows carry a size: once, few, many, or a class if the clone is expanded.

v_call	d_call	j_call	clone_size	cdr3_aa	cdr3_nt
TRBV2	.	TRBJ2-2	.	CASRPDFPGELFF	TGTGCCAGCAGGCCAGACTTCCCCGGGGAGCTGTTTTTT
TRBV5-4	TRBD1	TRBJ2-5	once	CASSADQGAPRETQYF	TGTGCCAGCAGCGCAGACCAGGGGGCGCCAAGGGAGACCCAGTACTTC
TRBV5-1	.	TRBJ2-3	.	CASSIPLARSTDTQYF	TGCGCCAGCAGCATCCCACTAGCAAGGAGCACAGATACGCAGTATTTT
TRBV27	.	TRBJ1-1	.	CASRELNTEAFF	TGTGCCAGCAGGGAACTAAACACTGAAGCTTTCTTT
TRBV6-5	.	TRBJ1-3	once	CASSARPSSGNTIYF	TGTGCCAGCAGCGCCAGGCCAAGCTCTGGAAACACCATATATTTT
TRBV10-3	TRBD2	TRBJ2-2	.	CAISPSGGPGELFF	TGTGCCATCAGTCCTAGCGGGGGGCCCGGGGAGCTGTTTTTT
TRBV11-2	TRBD1	TRBJ1-2	.	CASSLDRLVDRPYGYTF	TGTGCCAGCAGCTTAGATCGGTTAGTGGACAGGCCCTATGGCTACACCTTC
TRBV25-1	.	TRBJ1-3	once	CASSNSGNTIYF	TGTGCCAGCAGCAACTCTGGAAACACCATATATTTT
TRBV7-2	.	TRBJ1-1	.	CASSLVRANTEAFF	TGTGCCAGCAGCTTAGTGCGGGCAAACACTGAAGCTTTCTTT
TRBV3-1/TRBV3-2	.	TRBJ1-5	.	CASSRALNQPQHF	TGTGCCAGCAGCCGGGCCTTAAATCAGCCCCAGCATTTT
TRBV13	TRBD1	TRBJ1-6	.	CASSQTGGDSPLHF	TGTGCCAGCAGCCAGACAGGGGGTGATTCACCCCTCCACTTT
TRBV6-5	.	TRBJ2-2	.	CASSWRVNTGELFF	TGTGCCAGCAGTTGGAGGGTGAACACCGGGGAGCTGTTTTTT
TRBV27	TRBD1	TRBJ1-1	.	CASSLEGAGTEAFF	TGTGCCAGCAGTTTAGAGGGGGCCGGCACTGAAGCTTTCTTT
TRBV5-1	.	TRBJ2-2	.	CASSLGSGTGELFF	TGCGCCAGCAGCTTGGGTTCGGGCACCGGGGAGCTGTTTTTT
TRBV3-1/TRBV3-2	.	TRBJ2-3	.	CASSPLVSGTDTQYF	TGTGCCAGCAGCCCACTAGTATCAGGCACAGATACGCAGTATTTT
TRBV19	TRBD2	TRBJ2-7	.	CASSARPSGIYEQYF	TGTGCCAGTAGTGCGAGACCTAGCGGGATTTACGAGCAGTACTTC
TRBV19	TRBD2	TRBJ2-5	.	CASSASGSGWETQYF	TGTGCCAGTAGTGCAAGCGGGAGTGGATGGGAGACCCAGTACTTC
TRBV5-1	.	TRBJ1-1	.	CASSFAKGEGATEAFF	TGCGCCAGCAGCTTCGCCAAGGGGGAGGGAGCCACTGAAGCTTTCTTT
TRBV6-5	TRBD1	TRBJ1-6	.	CASSYSRDSYNSPLHF	TGTGCCAGCAGTTACAGCAGGGACAGTTATAATTCACCCCTCCACTTT
TRBV27	TRBD1	TRBJ2-1	.	CASSLGQDRYNEQFF	TGTGCCAGCAGTTTGGGACAGGACCGCTACAATGAGCAGTTCTTC
TRBV5-4	.	TRBJ2-7	.	CASSRGGGSYEQYF	TGTGCCAGTTCACGAGGGGGGGGCTCCTACGAGCAGTACTTC
TRBV3-1/TRBV3-2	TRBD2	TRBJ2-5	.	CASSQGGLAGGQETQYF	TGTGCCAGCAGCCAAGGGGGACTAGCGGGAGGACAAGAGACCCAGTACTTC
TRBV5-1	TRBD1	TRBJ2-3	.	CASSLTPGQGSDTQYF	TGCGCCAGCAGCTTAACACCGGGACAGGGGTCAGATACGCAGTATTTT
TRBV18	.	TRBJ2-5	.	CASSEGGTTETQYF	TGTGCCAGCTCAGAAGGCGGGACCACGGAGACCCAGTACTTC
TRBV7-9	.	TRBJ2-1	.	CASSFSTAYNEQFF	TGTGCCAGCAGCTTCTCGACAGCTTACAATGAGCAGTTCTTC
TRBV5-4	.	TRBJ1-2	few	CASSFETGHGYTF	TGTGCCAGCAGCTTCGAGACTGGTCATGGCTACACCTTC
TRBV3-1/TRBV3-2	.	TRBJ1-4	.	CASSLLGGAKLFF	TGTGCCAGCAGCCTTCTAGGGGGAGCAAAACTGTTTTTT
TRBV7-3	.	TRBJ1-5	.	CASSPQAISYQPQHF	TGTGCCAGCAGCCCCCAGGCTATTAGTTATCAGCCCCAGCATTTT
TRBV7-8	TRBD1	TRBJ1-1	.	CASSLRDRGTHTEAFF	TGTGCCAGCAGCCTCCGGGACAGGGGGACCCACACTGAAGCTTTCTTT
TRBV28	.	TRBJ2-7	.	CASSLPGTLSYEQYF	TGTGCCAGCAGTCTCCCCGGGACTCTCTCCTACGAGCAGTACTTC
TRBV30	.	TRBJ1-1	.	CAWNLGTAMNTEAFF	TGTGCCTGGAATCTGGGTACAGCTATGAACACTGAAGCTTTCTTT
TRBV6-4	TRBD1	TRBJ1-5	.	CASSDLDRVSQPQHF	TGTGCCAGCAGTGACTTGGACAGGGTCAGTCAGCCCCAGCATTTT
TRBV10-2	TRBD1	TRBJ2-7	few	CASSSDRGPYEQYF	TGCGCCAGCAGTTCGGACAGGGGCCCCTACGAGCAGTACTTC
TRBV30	.	TRBJ1-1	.	CAWRTESSRAFF	TGTGCCTGGAGGACTGAGTCGTCTCGAGCTTTCTTT
TRBV28	TRBD1	TRBJ1-2	.	CASSLLTGQGYTF	TGTGCCAGCAGTTTACTGACAGGGCAGGGCTACACCTTC
TRBV28	.	TRBJ2-6	.	CASSSTGHPSGANVLTF	TGTGCCAGCAGTTCCACTGGACACCCCTCTGGGGCCAACGTCCTGACTTTC
TRBV28	.	TRBJ2-3	.	CASSLGQITDTQYF	TGTGCCAGCAGTTTAGGACAGATCACAGATACGCAGTATTTT
TRBV27	.	TRBJ1-1	few	CASSSPGVRAFF	TGTGCCAGCAGTTCCCCGGGGGTCCGGGCTTTCTTT
TRBV28	.	TRBJ1-3	once	CASSFPAAASGNTIYF	TGTGCCAGCAGTTTTCCGGCAGCGGCCTCTGGAAACACCATATATTTT
TRBV21-1	.	TRBJ1-6	.	CASSKALWHFGTDNSPLHF	TGTGCCAGCAGCAAAGCGCTTTGGCACTTTGGGACAGACAATTCACCCCTCCACTTT
TRBV2	.	TRBJ1-3	once	CASSEEGGSGNTIYF	TGTGCCAGCAGTGAAGAAGGGGGCTCTGGAAACACCATATATTTT
TRBV5-4	.	TRBJ1-1	.	CASSLPGHTRKPEAFF	TGTGCCAGCAGCTTGCCGGGACACACCAGGAAGCCTGAAGCTTTCTTT
TRBV15	TRBD1	TRBJ1-1	.	CATRPGTDFNTEAFF	TGTGCCACCCGCCCCGGGACAGACTTCAACACTGAAGCTTTCTTT
TRBV19	.	TRBJ2-7	.	CASNPGLAYEQYF	TGTGCCAGTAACCCAGGTTTGGCCTACGAGCAGTACTTC
TRBV6-6	TRBD1	TRBJ1-2	.	CASREGTVASFSYTF	TGTGCCAGCAGGGAGGGGACAGTGGCCTCCTTTAGCTACACCTTC
TRBV5-1	.	TRBJ1-1	.	CASTLGGDGTEAFF	TGCGCCAGCACCTTGGGGGGGGATGGCACTGAAGCTTTCTTT
TRBV27	TRBD2	TRBJ2-1	.	CASSPRFEREIEQFF	TGTGCCAGCAGTCCCCGTTTCGAGCGGGAAATTGAGCAGTTCTTC
TRBV6-5	.	TRBJ1-1	.	CASSYGGRGTEAFF	TGTGCCAGCAGTTACGGGGGGAGAGGAACTGAAGCTTTCTTT
TRBV10-3	.	TRBJ1-5	.	CAIRGTDNSNQPQHF	TGTGCCATCCGGGGGACGGATAATAGCAATCAGCCCCAGCATTTT
TRBV19	.	TRBJ1-5	.	CASRTGTLNQPQHF	TGTGCCAGTAGGACCGGGACACTTAATCAGCCCCAGCATTTT